This entry lists 28 T cell receptor beta chains sequenced from one sample in a study of cytomegalovirus exposure and HLA in healthy donors. PCR involved 60 Vbeta and 13 Jbeta primers. Sequencing was performed with immunoSEQ multiplex PCR; in TCRdb, only in-frame clones are kept and a portion is missing. Here the sample spans 150,000 to 200,000 clones, just over 75% being singletons. The sample comprised PBMCs. These receptor sequences come from a man aged 30 to 45 in good health and CMV-seronegative.

This clone was detected only once. This chain links TRBV25-1 with TRBJ1-2; 12 bases fit TRBD1. This CDR3 region has 14 residues. V gave up 4 bases and J gave up 8 bases; unmatched junction bases: 5. Germline CDR1 reads MGHDK; CDR2 reads SYGVNS. CDR3 amino acids: CASSAGQGAVGYTF. The CDR3 DNA is TGTGCCAGCAGTGCGGGACAGGGGGCGGTCGGCTACACCTTC.

As DNA, the CDR3 is TGCGCCAGCAGCGCCGGGACAGGGTCCTACGAGCAGTACTTC. Its translation is CASSAGTGSYEQYF. The chain uses TRBV5-1 and TRBJ2-7; TRBD1 matches 9 bases. From germline, CDR1 is SGHRS and CDR2 YFSETQ. The CDR3 runs 14 residues. V lost 4 bases and J lost 1; bases outside the gene matches: 3.

The chain carries TRBV2 and TRBJ2-5; the D gene is possibly TRBD2 (5 bases). Between the trimmed V and J ends, which lost 7 bases and 5 bases, there was a span of 14 bases. The length of the CDR3 is 13 residues. Germline loops: CDR1 SNHLY, CDR2 FYNNEI. The CDR3 coding sequence is TGTGCCAGCAATCCCGAACTAGGGGAGACCCAGTACTTC. Amino acid sequence: CASNPELGETQYF. The complete variable domain, with remaining parts taken from reference TRBV2 and TRBJ2-5, reads EPEVTQTPSHQVTQMGQEVILRCVPISNHLYFYWYRQILGQKVEFLVSFYNNEISEKSEIFDDQFSVERPDGSNFTLKIRSTKLEDSAMYFCASNPELGETQYFGPGTRLLVL.

The chain has TRBV19 and TRBJ1-1, with 8 bases matching TRBD1. V shed 10 bases, J shed 1 base, and the junction held 5 bases outside the gene matches. The germline V gene has CDR1 LNHDA and CDR2 SQIVND (reference sequence). This CDR3 is built from 13 residues. CDR3 coding DNA: TGTGCCACACAGGGGGTTCAGAACACTGAAGCTTTCTTT. This gives the protein CATQGVQNTEAFF.

The V call is TRBV10-3, the J call TRBJ2-7, with TRBD2 as a possible D gene (6 bases). The germline gives CDR1 ENHRY, CDR2 SYGVKD. CDR3 size: 13 residues. V lost 6 bases to trimming and J lost 6 bases, with 15 bases between them. The CDR3 DNA sequence: TGTGCCATCAGAAACCGGGAGTTCGTCGAGCAGTACTTC. Translated, it gives CAIRNREFVEQYF.

V usage is TRBV9 and J usage is TRBJ1-5, with 8 bases fitting TRBD1. CDR1 and CDR2 from the germline V gene are SGDLS and YYNGEE. There are 14 residues in the CDR3. V shed 3 bases and J 4 bases; nucleotides not matched to a gene: 3. The CDR3 sequence is CASSDTGGNQPQHF. The CDR3 DNA follows: TGTGCCAGCAGCGATACAGGGGGGAATCAGCCCCAGCATTTT.

V is TRBV9 and J is TRBJ2-5; D gene uncertain. The CDR3 spans 14 residues. Per the germline V gene, CDR1 is SGDLS and CDR2 is YYNGEE. V lost 0 bases, J lost 2 bases, and 8 bases lay in between. The CDR3 DNA sequence: TGTGCCAGCAGCGTAGGAGCGCTTCAAGAGACCCAGTACTTC. It translates to CASSVGALQETQYF.

The rearrangement links TRBV2 to TRBJ2-5; the match to TRBD1 covers 7 bases. J lost 6 bases, V lost 6 bases, and 10 bases had no gene match. Germline-derived CDR1 and CDR2 are SNHLY and FYNNEI. The CDR3 covers 14 residues. The CDR3 bases are TGTGCCAGCAGGGATACAGGGGTGGGGAAGACCCAGTACTTC. Its translation: CASRDTGVGKTQYF.

In its sample, this clone was seen once. This chain joins TRBV28 and TRBJ2-1, with 10 bases matching TRBD2. Germline V gene data show CDR1 as MDHEN and CDR2 as SYDVKM. The ends lost 6 bases at V and 0 bases at J; junction bases unmatched: 5. The CDR3 is 16 amino acids. Written as DNA, the CDR3 is TGTGCCAGCAGGGAGCCTAGCGGGAGCTCCTACAATGAGCAGTTCTTC. It codes for CASREPSGSSYNEQFF.

This chain links TRBV9 with TRBJ1-1, with a tentative D call TRBD1 (6 bases). The CDR3 has 11 residues. Trimming took 3 bases from V and 11 from J, leaving 11 bases between them. CDR1 SGDLS and CDR2 YYNGEE come from the germline V gene. CDR3 amino acids: CASSGSRGAFF. DNA for the CDR3: TGTGCCAGCAGCGGGAGTAGGGGGGCTTTCTTT. The full variable domain, with the rest looked up from reference TRBV9 and TRBJ1-1, is DSGVTQTPKHLITATGQRVTLRCSPRSGDLSVYWYQQSLDQGLQFLIQYYNGEERAKGNILERFSAQQFPDLHSELNLSSLELGDSALYFCASSGSRGAFFGQGTRLTVV.

The chain is built from TRBV2 and TRBJ2-6, with 10 bases fitting TRBD1. The CDR3 runs to 15 residues. After removal of 6 bases from V and 3 bases from J, the junction contained 2 bases not matched to a gene. Germline V gene data show CDR1 as SNHLY and CDR2 as FYNNEI. The CDR3 DNA reads TGTGCCAGCAGCGACAGGGGGCTTGGGGCCAACGTCCTGACTTTC. Amino acids: CASSDRGLGANVLTF.

The chain uses TRBV27 and TRBJ2-4, with TRBD1 matching over 8 bases. The V gene end was trimmed by 6 bases and the J gene end by 0 bases; junction bases not matched to a gene: 7. The CDR3 runs to 16 residues. CDR1 and CDR2 (germline): MNHEY, SMNVEV (reference sequence). CDR3 in DNA: TGTGCCAGCAGCAAATCAGGGGGCCTAGCCAAAAACATTCAGTACTTC. The encoded protein is CASSKSGGLAKNIQYF.

The V call is TRBV6-1, the J call TRBJ1-3; TRBD1 might be the D (5 bases). Germline assignment: CDR1 MNHNS and CDR2 SASEGT. CDR3 length: 17 residues. Trimming removed 2 bases at V and 0 bases at J, with 14 bases between. CDR3 loop: CASSERQGPSSGNTIYF. CDR3 nucleotide sequence: TGTGCCAGCAGTGAACGTCAGGGCCCTAGCTCTGGAAACACCATATATTTT.

In this sample, this clone turned up a few times. This CDR3 is CASSQVSWQGNSPLHF. CDR3 DNA: TGTGCCAGCAGCCAAGTTAGTTGGCAGGGTAATTCACCCCTCCACTTT. This sequence joins TRBV4-2 and TRBJ1-6; the D gene is possibly TRBD1 (5 bases). The CDR3 totals 16 residues. Trimming took 1 base from V and 6 from J, leaving 13 bases between them. The germline CDR1 and CDR2 sequences are LGHNA and YNFKEQ.

The CDR3 is CSVAGGWSEAFF. CDR3 coding DNA: TGCAGCGTTGCAGGGGGTTGGTCTGAAGCTTTCTTT. The chain couples TRBV29-1 to TRBJ1-1; 7 positions agree with TRBD1. The CDR3 covers 12 residues. Looked up from germline, CDR1 is SQVTM and CDR2 is ANQGSEA. V was pared by 4 bases and J by 6 bases, with 5 bases of the junction left unmatched.

The rearrangement links TRBV7-9 to TRBJ1-2, with D perhaps matching TRBD1 (5 bases). This CDR3 has 18 amino acids. Germline assignment: CDR1 SEHNR and CDR2 FQNEAQ (reference sequence). V lost 4 bases to trimming and J lost 3 bases, with 24 bases between them. CDR3 DNA: TGTGCCAGCAGCTCAACAGGATCGTGGTTGGGAATAGACTATGGCTACACCTTC. Protein product: CASSSTGSWLGIDYGYTF.

J is TRBJ1-5 and V is TRBV19; 7 bases align to TRBD1. The CDR3 sequence is 15 residues long. V trimming: 6 bases; J trimming: 2 bases; junction bases outside the gene matches: 7. CDR1 is LNHDA, CDR2 SQIVND, per germline (reference sequence). CDR3 amino acids: CASRQRQGGNQPQHF. CDR3 bases: TGTGCCAGTAGGCAACGGCAGGGGGGCAATCAGCCCCAGCATTTT.

This clone turned up a few times. The V gene is TRBV10-2, the J gene TRBJ1-5, with TRBD1 matching 12 bases. From germline, CDR1 is WSHSY and CDR2 SAAADI. The CDR3 is made up of 19 amino acids. The junction had 8 bases not matched to a gene; V was cut back by 2 bases and J by 0 bases. As DNA, the CDR3 is TGCGCCAGCAGTGAGACGGGACAGGGGGCAGGGGATAGCAATCAGCCCCAGCATTTT. As protein: CASSETGQGAGDSNQPQHF.

The rearrangement joins TRBV7-9 to TRBJ2-5; 9 bases match TRBD1. V trimming: 6 bases; J trimming: 3 bases; junction bases outside the gene matches: 2. Germline-derived CDR1 and CDR2 are SEHNR and FQNEAQ (reference sequence). There are 13 residues in the CDR3. DNA for the CDR3: TGTGCCAGCAGGACAGGGGGGGAAGAGACCCAGTACTTC. It yields the protein CASRTGGEETQYF.

The chain uses TRBV18 and TRBJ2-5; tentative D call: TRBD2 (6 bases). Per germline, CDR1 KGHSH and CDR2 LQKENI. Trimming shortened V by 3 bases and J by 2 bases, and 13 bases separated the two germline ends. The CDR3 runs 15 residues. CDR3 protein: CASSPTLGGQETQYF. CDR3 sequence (DNA): TGTGCCAGCTCACCGACCCTGGGAGGTCAAGAGACCCAGTACTTC.

The chain uses TRBV10-1 and TRBJ1-6; D unresolved. From germline, CDR1 is WNHNN and CDR2 SYGVQD (reference sequence). The CDR3 has 14 residues. V lost 3 bases, J lost 8 bases, and 11 bases lay in between. The CDR3: CASSDGSGDSPLHF. In DNA form, the CDR3 reads TGCGCCAGCAGTGATGGGAGTGGGGATTCACCCCTCCACTTT.

The chain carries TRBV6-4 and TRBJ2-3; 10 nucleotides line up with TRBD1. Trimming removed 2 bases from V and 4 bases from J; junction bases left unmatched: 0. Germline CDR1 and CDR2: MRHNA and SNTAGT. The CDR3 has 14 residues. The CDR3 bases are TGTGCCAGCAGTGACGGGACAGGGGCAGATACGCAGTATTTT. Its translation: CASSDGTGADTQYF.

V is TRBV28 and J is TRBJ2-7, with a possible D match to TRBD2 (6 bases). CDR3 size: 18 residues. With 6 bases removed from V and 2 bases from J, the gap between germline ends came to 26 bases. Germline-derived CDR1 and CDR2 are MDHEN and SYDVKM. Written as DNA, the CDR3 is TGTGCCAGCAGGCAGCCCGGGGGACGGGGACCAACCACCTACGAGCAGTACTTC. Protein product: CASRQPGGRGPTTYEQYF.

This clone appeared a few times. V gene TRBV6-5 combines with J gene TRBJ2-4; 12 bases are shared with TRBD2. Germline lookup yields CDR1 MNHEY and CDR2 SVGAGI. The CDR3 is made up of 15 amino acids. The ends lost 4 bases at V and 7 bases at J; junction bases unmatched: 5. CDR3 loop: CASSSTSGSANIQYF. The CDR3 nucleotides read TGTGCCAGCAGTTCGACTAGCGGGAGTGCGAACATTCAGTACTTC.

The chain recombines TRBV9 with TRBJ1-2; possible D gene TRBD1, 6 bases. The germline V and J ends were trimmed by 4 bases and 1 base, with 11 bases remaining between them. The CDR3 is made up of 14 amino acids. The germline V gene encodes CDR1 SGDLS and CDR2 YYNGEE. CDR3 sequence: CASSPGHFNYGYTF. Written as DNA, the CDR3 is TGTGCCAGCAGCCCGGGACATTTTAACTATGGCTACACCTTC.

The rearrangement links TRBV28 to TRBJ2-7, with a tentative D call TRBD1 (5 bases). Germline CDR1 MDHEN, CDR2 SYDVKM. Trimming took 1 base from V and 1 from J, leaving 8 bases between them. This CDR3 has 14 amino acids. CDR3 protein: CASSLSGPSYEQYF. Written as DNA, the CDR3 is TGTGCCAGCAGTTTATCAGGGCCGTCCTACGAGCAGTACTTC.

The chain is built from TRBV6-1 and TRBJ1-3; 8 bases align to TRBD1. The germline V gene has CDR1 MNHNS and CDR2 SASEGT. With 3 bases clipped from V and 1 base from J, the junction kept 8 bases outside the gene matches. This CDR3 is 17 amino acids long. CDR3 DNA sequence: TGTGCCAGCAGTGACCAGAGGACAGGGAGATCTGGAAACACCATATATTTT. Amino acid sequence: CASSDQRTGRSGNTIYF.

This clone was seen only once. The rearrangement joins TRBV28 to TRBJ2-5; 12 nucleotides line up with TRBD2. Germline V gene lookup returns CDR1 MDHEN and CDR2 SYDVKM. The CDR3 is made up of 17 amino acids. J gave up 2 bases and V 5 bases, and 9 bases lay outside the gene matches. This CDR3 reads CASSPASGRGPQETQYF. CDR3 coding DNA: TGTGCCAGCAGTCCCGCTAGCGGGAGGGGGCCACAAGAGACCCAGTACTTC.